The clone carrying this TCR beta chain was detected only a few times. Only in-frame clones appear in the TCRdb table, and some are missing; sequencing was by immunoSEQ multiplex PCR. Of roughly 65,000 clones listed, roughly nine tenths are singletons. The data originate from a study of blood T cell repertoires in COVID-19. V was shortened by 5 bases and J by 5 bases, with 18 bases between the two germline ends. The germline V gene encodes CDR1 SNHLY and CDR2 FYNNEI. The CDR3 has 15 amino acids. The rearrangement uses TRBV2 and TRBJ1-2, with a tentative D call TRBD1 (5 bases). The sequencing input was peripheral blood. This receptor was obtained from a man aged 55 to 69 with acute or convalescent COVID-19. CDR3 sequence reads: CASSTGGLLAYGYTF. The DNA of the CDR3 is TGTGCCAGCAGTACTGGGGGGTTGTTGGCGTATGGCTACACCTTC.